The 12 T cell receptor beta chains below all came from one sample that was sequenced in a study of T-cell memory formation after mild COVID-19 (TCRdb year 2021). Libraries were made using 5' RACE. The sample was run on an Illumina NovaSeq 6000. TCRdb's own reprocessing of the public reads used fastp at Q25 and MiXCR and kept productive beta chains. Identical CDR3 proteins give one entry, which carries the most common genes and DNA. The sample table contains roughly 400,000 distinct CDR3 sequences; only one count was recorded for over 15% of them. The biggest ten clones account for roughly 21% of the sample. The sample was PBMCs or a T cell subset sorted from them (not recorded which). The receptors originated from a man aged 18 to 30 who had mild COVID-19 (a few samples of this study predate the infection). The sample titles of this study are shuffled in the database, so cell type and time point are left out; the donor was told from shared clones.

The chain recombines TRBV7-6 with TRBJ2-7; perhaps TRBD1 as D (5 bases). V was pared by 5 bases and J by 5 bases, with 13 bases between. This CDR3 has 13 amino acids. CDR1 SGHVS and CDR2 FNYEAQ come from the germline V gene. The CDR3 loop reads CASSKGAGNEQYF. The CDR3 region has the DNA TGTGCCAGCAGCAAAGGGGCAGGGAACGAGCAGTACTTC.

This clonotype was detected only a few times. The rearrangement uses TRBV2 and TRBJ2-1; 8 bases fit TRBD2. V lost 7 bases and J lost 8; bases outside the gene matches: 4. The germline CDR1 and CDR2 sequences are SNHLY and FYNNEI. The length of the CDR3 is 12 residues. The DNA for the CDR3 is TGTGCCAGCATAGTGACTAGCGATGAGCAGTTCTTC. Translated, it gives CASIVTSDEQFF.

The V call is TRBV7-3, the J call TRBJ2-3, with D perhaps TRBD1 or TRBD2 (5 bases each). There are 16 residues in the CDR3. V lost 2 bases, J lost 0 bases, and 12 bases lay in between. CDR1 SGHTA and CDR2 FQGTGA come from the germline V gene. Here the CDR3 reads CASSLVGATSTDTQYF. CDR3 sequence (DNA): TGTGCCAGCAGCTTAGTCGGGGCAACTAGCACAGATACGCAGTATTTT.

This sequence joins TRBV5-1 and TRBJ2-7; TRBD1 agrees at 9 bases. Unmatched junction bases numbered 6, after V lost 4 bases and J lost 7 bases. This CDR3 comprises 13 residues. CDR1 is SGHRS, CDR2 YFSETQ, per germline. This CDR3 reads CASSVQGAEEQYF. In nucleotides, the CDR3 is TGCGCCAGCAGCGTACAGGGGGCGGAGGAGCAGTACTTC.

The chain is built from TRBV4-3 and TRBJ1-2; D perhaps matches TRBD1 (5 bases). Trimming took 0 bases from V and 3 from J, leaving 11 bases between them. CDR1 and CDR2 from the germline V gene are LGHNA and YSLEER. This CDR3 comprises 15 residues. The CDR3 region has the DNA TGCGCCAGCAGCCAAGATCCGACAGACTACTATGGCTACACCTTC. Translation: CASSQDPTDYYGYTF.

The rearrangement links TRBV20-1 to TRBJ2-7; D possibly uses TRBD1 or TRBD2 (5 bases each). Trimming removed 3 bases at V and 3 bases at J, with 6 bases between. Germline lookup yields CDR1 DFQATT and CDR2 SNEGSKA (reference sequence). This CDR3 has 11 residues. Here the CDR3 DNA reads TGCAGTGCTAGGAGGGGCTACGAGCAGTACTTC. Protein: CSARRGYEQYF.

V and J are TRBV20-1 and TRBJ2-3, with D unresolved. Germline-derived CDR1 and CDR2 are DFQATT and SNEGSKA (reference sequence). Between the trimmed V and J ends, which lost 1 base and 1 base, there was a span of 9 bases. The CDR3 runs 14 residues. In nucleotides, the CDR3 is TGCAGTGCTAGAGGGGTCAGACGCACAGATACGCAGTATTTT. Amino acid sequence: CSARGVRRTDTQYF.

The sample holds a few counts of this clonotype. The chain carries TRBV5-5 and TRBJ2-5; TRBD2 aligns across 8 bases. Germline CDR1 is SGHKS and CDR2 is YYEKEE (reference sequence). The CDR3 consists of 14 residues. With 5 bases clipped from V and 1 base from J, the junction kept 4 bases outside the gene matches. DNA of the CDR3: TGTGCCAGCAGTTTTAGCGGGGTCCAAGAGACCCAGTACTTC. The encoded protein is CASSFSGVQETQYF.

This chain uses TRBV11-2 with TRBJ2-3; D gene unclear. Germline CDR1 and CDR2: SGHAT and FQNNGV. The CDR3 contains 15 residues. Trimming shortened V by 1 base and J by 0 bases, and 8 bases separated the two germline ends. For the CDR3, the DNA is TGTGCCAGCAGCTTAGCCGCACTTAGCACAGATACGCAGTATTTT. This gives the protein CASSLAALSTDTQYF.

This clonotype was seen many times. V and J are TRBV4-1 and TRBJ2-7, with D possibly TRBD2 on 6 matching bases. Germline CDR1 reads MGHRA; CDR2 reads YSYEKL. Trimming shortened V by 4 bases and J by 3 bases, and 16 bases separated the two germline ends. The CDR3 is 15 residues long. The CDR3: CASSLARDSFYEQYF. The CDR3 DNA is TGCGCCAGCAGCCTCGCCAGGGACTCCTTCTACGAGCAGTACTTC.

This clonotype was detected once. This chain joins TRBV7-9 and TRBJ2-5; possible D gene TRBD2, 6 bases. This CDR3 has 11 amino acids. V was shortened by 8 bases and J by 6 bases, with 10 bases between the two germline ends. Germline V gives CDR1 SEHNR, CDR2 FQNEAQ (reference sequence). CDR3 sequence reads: CASGRGKTQYF. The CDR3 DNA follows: TGTGCCAGCGGTCGGGGGAAGACCCAGTACTTC.

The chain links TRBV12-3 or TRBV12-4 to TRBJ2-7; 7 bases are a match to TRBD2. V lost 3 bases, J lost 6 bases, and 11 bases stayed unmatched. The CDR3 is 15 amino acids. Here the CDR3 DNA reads TGTGCCAGCAGTTTCCAGCTTCCTCCGGGGGGCGAGCAGTACTTC. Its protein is CASSFQLPPGGEQYF.